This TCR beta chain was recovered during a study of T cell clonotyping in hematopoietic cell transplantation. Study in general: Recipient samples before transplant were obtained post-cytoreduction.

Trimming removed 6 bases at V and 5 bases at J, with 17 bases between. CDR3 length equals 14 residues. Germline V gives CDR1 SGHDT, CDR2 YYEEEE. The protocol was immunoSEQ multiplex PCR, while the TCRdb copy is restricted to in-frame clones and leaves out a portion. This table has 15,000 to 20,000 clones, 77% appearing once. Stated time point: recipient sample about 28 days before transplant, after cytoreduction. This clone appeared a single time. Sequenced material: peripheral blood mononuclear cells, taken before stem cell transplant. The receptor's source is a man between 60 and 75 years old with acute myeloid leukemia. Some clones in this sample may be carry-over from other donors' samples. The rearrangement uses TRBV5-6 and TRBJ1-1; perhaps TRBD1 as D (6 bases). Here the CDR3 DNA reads TGTGCCAGCAAGGGGGAGATACGCTCTACTGAAGCTTTCTTT. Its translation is CASKGEIRSTEAFF.